The next 19 T cell receptor beta chains were all read from a single sample in a study of cytomegalovirus exposure and HLA in healthy donors. The PCR made use of 60 Vbeta and 13 Jbeta primers. Produced via immunoSEQ multiplex PCR; TCRdb's table is partial and in-frame only. The sample lists 150,000 to 200,000 clones; 80% to 90% were seen once. Sequenced sample: PBMCs. The receptor set was obtained from a man younger than 35 in good health and CMV-seropositive.

There are a few counts of this clone. This chain joins TRBV10-2 and TRBJ2-7; D not certain. The CDR3 is made up of 13 amino acids. Trimming left V 3 bases short and J 5 bases short, with 11 bases between. Germline assignment: CDR1 WSHSY and CDR2 SAAADI. CDR3 amino acids: CASSEIRVDEQYF. CDR3 nucleotides: TGCGCCAGCAGTGAAATTCGGGTCGACGAGCAGTACTTC.

The rearrangement links TRBV11-2 to TRBJ1-1, with 9 bases that match TRBD1. CDR3 length equals 14 residues. V gave up 8 bases and J gave up 2 bases; unmatched junction bases: 6. From germline, CDR1 is SGHAT and CDR2 FQNNGV. CDR3 DNA: TGTGCCAGCGGAAAGACAGGGGGAAACACTGAAGCTTTCTTT. Its protein product is CASGKTGGNTEAFF.

V and J are TRBV7-9 and TRBJ2-3; TRBD2 might be the D (5 bases). Germline values: CDR1 SEHNR, CDR2 FQNEAQ (reference sequence). This CDR3 region has 17 residues. The V and J ends lost 1 base and 2 bases respectively, with 16 bases between them. The CDR3 loop reads CASSLGASKNFTDTQYF. The DNA of the CDR3 is TGTGCCAGCAGCTTAGGGGCTAGCAAAAACTTCACAGATACGCAGTATTTT.

The J gene is TRBJ2-5, the V gene TRBV27; the D gene is possibly TRBD2 (5 bases). V was pared by 2 bases and J by 5 bases, with 12 bases between. The length of the CDR3 is 14 residues. Germline V gene data show CDR1 as MNHEY and CDR2 as SMNVEV (reference sequence). The CDR3 spells CASSLRGGMETQYF. Here the CDR3 DNA reads TGTGCCAGCAGTTTACGGGGTGGTATGGAGACCCAGTACTTC.

The rearrangement uses TRBV10-3 and TRBJ2-1; 9 bases align to TRBD2. The CDR3 is 15 residues long. CDR1 is ENHRY and CDR2 is SYGVKD in the germline V gene. The trim removed 3 bases at V and 8 bases at J, leaving 8 bases unmatched. DNA for the CDR3: TGTGCCATCAGTGAAACTGGGACTAGCTTTGATGAGCAGTTCTTC. Its protein product is CAISETGTSFDEQFF.

This clone appeared a few times. The same CDR3 arises from other DNA sequences in this sample as well. The rearrangement joins TRBV4-2 to TRBJ2-7; 8 bases are shared with TRBD1. In germline, CDR1 is LGHNA, CDR2 YNFKEQ. The CDR3 spans 15 residues. V lost 0 bases and J lost 3; bases outside the gene matches: 4. DNA of the CDR3: TGTGCCAGCAGCCAAGAGAGGACAGGGAGCTACGAGCAGTACTTC. Translation gives CASSQERTGSYEQYF.

This chain joins TRBV29-1 and TRBJ2-2; 7 bases align to TRBD1. Trimming removed 7 bases from V and 0 bases from J; junction bases left unmatched: 8. The CDR3 totals 15 residues. CDR1 is SQVTM and CDR2 is ANQGSEA in the germline V gene. Here the CDR3 reads CSARLGTANTGELFF. CDR3 DNA sequence: TGCAGCGCTCGGTTAGGGACAGCGAACACCGGGGAGCTGTTTTTT.

V and J are TRBV4-1 and TRBJ1-4, with D possibly TRBD1 on 5 matching bases. The CDR3 length is 15 residues. V lost 1 base and J 8 bases, leaving 14 bases between the germline ends. CDR1 and CDR2 (germline): MGHRA, YSYEKL. The chain's CDR3 is CASSQAGGDYEKLFF. The DNA of the CDR3 is TGCGCCAGCAGCCAAGCGGGGGGTGACTACGAAAAACTGTTTTTT.

This clone was counted between two and nine times. The J gene is TRBJ2-1, the V gene TRBV6-5, with 7 nucleotides matching TRBD2. The germline CDR1 and CDR2 sequences are MNHEY and SVGAGI. The J segment lost 0 bases and the V segment lost 0 bases, leaving 2 bases of the junction unmatched. CDR3 size: 16 residues. This CDR3 is CASSYSGGGSYNEQFF. The CDR3 nucleotides read TGTGCCAGCAGTTACTCAGGCGGGGGCTCCTACAATGAGCAGTTCTTC.

This rearrangement joins TRBV7-2 to TRBJ1-1; 8 bases are a match to TRBD1. This CDR3 is 16 amino acids long. After removal of 0 bases from V and 4 bases from J, the junction contained 7 bases not matched to a gene. CDR1 is SGHTA and CDR2 is FQGNSA in the germline V gene. CDR3 in amino acids: CASSLAPTGAGTEAFF. The CDR3 nucleotides are TGTGCCAGCAGCTTAGCCCCGACAGGGGCTGGCACTGAAGCTTTCTTT.

V and J are TRBV6-5 and TRBJ1-1; TRBD1 matches at 9 bases. CDR3 length: 13 amino acids. Germline V CDR1 and CDR2: MNHEY, SVGAGI. After removal of 5 bases from V and 8 bases from J, the junction contained 6 bases not matched to a gene. CDR3 sequence (DNA): TGTGCCAGCAGTACCGAGACAGGGGGAGAAGCTTTCTTT. The encoded protein is CASSTETGGEAFF.

The gene calls are TRBV4-1 and TRBJ2-7; weak D call: TRBD1 (6 bases). The CDR3 sequence is 15 residues long. Germline CDR1 reads MGHRA; CDR2 reads YSYEKL. V lost 6 bases and J 0 bases, leaving 15 bases between the germline ends. For the CDR3, the DNA is TGCGCCAGCAGTCAGGGGACATTCGGCTCCTACGAGCAGTACTTC. Its translation is CASSQGTFGSYEQYF.

This clone was observed a single time. The V gene is TRBV5-8, the J gene TRBJ2-3, with 8 positions matching TRBD2. The CDR3 consists of 15 residues. V lost 0 bases and J lost 4; bases outside the gene matches: 4. Germline V lookup: CDR1 SGHTS, CDR2 YDEGEE. CDR3 coding DNA: TGTGCCAGCAGCTTGGGTGCGGGGGGTCCAGATACGCAGTATTTT. Translated, it gives CASSLGAGGPDTQYF. Drawing the rest from reference TRBV5-8 and TRBJ2-3, the complete variable domain is EAGVTQSPTHLIKTRGQQATLRCSPISGHTSVYWYQQALGLGLQFLLWYDEGEERNRGNFPPRFSGRQFPNYSSELNVNALELEDSALYLCASSLGAGGPDTQYFGPGTRLTVL.

J is TRBJ1-1 and V is TRBV30, with a tentative D call TRBD1 (5 bases). The CDR3 runs 11 residues. Germline V gives CDR1 GTSNPN, CDR2 SVGIG (reference sequence). Trimming left V 5 bases short and J 1 base short, with 5 bases between. CDR3 residues: CAWDRNTEAFF. The CDR3 DNA follows: TGTGCCTGGGACAGGAACACTGAAGCTTTCTTT. Using reference TRBV30 and TRBJ1-1 for the parts outside the CDR3, the full variable domain is SQTIHQWPATLVQPVGSPLSLECTVEGTSNPNLYWYRQAAGRGLQLLFYSVGIGQISSEVPQNLSASRPQDRQFILSSKKLLLSDSGFYLCAWDRNTEAFFGQGTRLTVV.

This chain uses TRBV29-1 with TRBJ1-1; no clear D gene. CDR1 is SQVTM and CDR2 is ANQGSEA in the germline V gene. The CDR3 spans 13 residues. The V end lost 4 bases, the J end lost 1 base, and 10 bases lay between the germline ends. CDR3 DNA sequence: TGCAGCGTTGTGCGGTCGAAGAACACTGAAGCTTTCTTT. Translation gives CSVVRSKNTEAFF.

This chain connects TRBV7-9 to TRBJ2-7, with 13 bases identical to TRBD2. V gave up 4 bases and J gave up 2 bases; unmatched junction bases: 5. Germline V lookup: CDR1 SEHNR, CDR2 FQNEAQ (reference sequence). The CDR3 extends over 16 amino acids. The CDR3 nucleotides read TGTGCCAGCAGCTCCGGGACTAGCGGGGCCCCCTACGAGCAGTACTTC. It specifies CASSSGTSGAPYEQYF.

This rearrangement joins TRBV5-1 to TRBJ1-2; D not resolved. The germline V and J ends were trimmed by 3 bases and 6 bases, with 15 bases remaining between them. The CDR3 loop spans 14 amino acids. Germline values: CDR1 SGHRS, CDR2 YFSETQ. As DNA, the CDR3 is TGCGCCAGCAGCTCAGTCCCGCCCACCCATGGCTACACCTTC. Amino acids: CASSSVPPTHGYTF.

In this sample, this clone turned up once. The rearrangement joins TRBV15 to TRBJ1-2; 7 positions agree with TRBD1. CDR3 length equals 14 residues. V shed 5 bases and J 7 bases; nucleotides not matched to a gene: 10. Per germline, CDR1 LNHNV and CDR2 YYDKDF (reference sequence). The CDR3 nucleotides read TGTGCCACCAGCGCTCCGGGACAGAATTTTGGCTACACCTTC. Translating it yields CATSAPGQNFGYTF.

The V and J genes are TRBV7-6 and TRBJ2-2; D may be TRBD2 (6 bases). Germline values: CDR1 SGHVS, CDR2 FNYEAQ. This CDR3 contains 15 residues. V lost 7 bases, J lost 0 bases, and 12 bases lay in between. The CDR3, as DNA: TGTGCCAGCACGGGGGTGGGTTCGAACACCGGGGAGCTGTTTTTT. Amino acids: CASTGVGSNTGELFF.